This T cell receptor (beta chain) was identified in a study of esophageal squamous cell carcinoma under preoperative chemotherapy. The wider study: Both tumor-infiltrating lymphocytes and peripheral blood T cells were profiled.

Study conclusions and caveats: After chemotherapy, TCR diversity rose significantly in peripheral T cells but not in tumor-infiltrating lymphocytes.

V lost 0 bases to trimming and J lost 10 bases, with 8 bases between them. This CDR3 contains 12 residues. Germline V gene sequence: CDR1 SGHNT, CDR2 YYREEE (reference sequence). Time point denoted: after preoperative PTX-NDP chemotherapy. Before surgery, patients were given preoperative paclitaxel-nedaplatin chemotherapy. TCRdb reprocessed the PCR reads via MiXCR and lists one record per CDR3 protein. This table holds 34,000 or so distinct CDR3 sequences, roughly 52% found once. As to this clonotype: Its antigen is currently unknown.

Sampling was performed from a patient given preoperative chemotherapy. The chain couples TRBV5-4 to TRBJ2-1, with D possibly matching TRBD2 (6 bases). The sequence derives from a human donor with esophageal squamous cell carcinoma. The donor label of this sample is uncertain. The CDR3 bases are TGTGCCAGCAGCTTGGGTGGGGGGGAGCAGTTCTTC. Protein sequence: CASSLGGGEQFF.